These 26 T cell receptor beta chains share one sample of origin, sequenced in a study of cytomegalovirus exposure and HLA in healthy donors. Use of 60 Vbeta and 13 Jbeta primers characterized the PCR. The protocol was immunoSEQ multiplex PCR, while the TCRdb copy is restricted to in-frame clones and leaves out a portion. The data show under 150,000 clones, with 82% seen just once and 1.4% to 1.5% held by the top ten. Material: PBMCs. The receptors were sampled from a man aged 25-40 years in good health and CMV-seropositive.

The CDR3 bases are TGTGCCAGCAGCGTAGAGGCCCGGAGCTCCTATAATTCACCCCTCCACTTT. Translation gives CASSVEARSSYNSPLHF. The chain combines TRBV9 with TRBJ1-6; no reliable D call. V was pared by 0 bases and J by 0 bases, with 10 bases between. The germline V gene encodes CDR1 SGDLS and CDR2 YYNGEE. The CDR3 length is 17 residues.

V gene TRBV6-5 combines with J gene TRBJ2-1; 9 bases line up with TRBD2. Germline CDR1 reads MNHEY; CDR2 reads SVGAGI. Trimming cost V 0 bases and J 9 bases; bases outside gene matches: 6. This CDR3 spans 15 amino acids. The CDR3 bases are TGTGCCAGCAGTTACTCTGGCGGGAGGGTTGGTGAGCAGTTCTTC. The encoded protein is CASSYSGGRVGEQFF.

The chain has TRBV6-5 and TRBJ2-7; D is possibly TRBD2 (7 bases). Germline V gene data show CDR1 as MNHEY and CDR2 as SVGAGI. The V and J ends lost 10 bases and 0 bases respectively, with 16 bases between them. The length of the CDR3 is 14 residues. The CDR3: CATAGADNSYEQYF. In DNA form, the CDR3 reads TGTGCCACCGCGGGGGCCGATAACTCCTACGAGCAGTACTTC.

The chain carries TRBV28 and TRBJ2-1; a possible D gene is TRBD2 (5 bases). The V gene's germline CDR1 is MDHEN and CDR2 SYDVKM. The CDR3 runs 11 residues. The V gene lost 4 bases and the J gene lost 12 bases, with 10 bases spanning the gap. CDR3 DNA: TGTGCCAGCAGTTCCCCGGGGTCGCAGTTCTTC. This encodes CASSSPGSQFF. Full variable domain (rest looked up from reference TRBV28 and TRBJ2-1): DVKVTQSSRYLVKRTGEKVFLECVQDMDHENMFWYRQDPGLGLRLIYFSYDVKMKEKGDIPEGYSVSREKKERFSLILESASTNQTSMYLCASSSPGSQFFGPGTRLTVL.

Turning to this clone: One end of the junction fails to match germline, which may point to a read error. The J gene is TRBJ2-2, the V gene TRBV18, with TRBD2 matching 10 bases. The CDR3 is made up of 16 amino acids. Germline V gene data show CDR1 as KGHSH and CDR2 as LQKENI. As DNA, the CDR3 is TGTGCCAGCTCACCTGGACTAGCGGATACTACCGGGGAACTGTTTTTT. Its translation: CASSPGLADTTGELFF.

The genes are TRBV11-2 and TRBJ1-4; possibly TRBD1 for D (5 bases). Trimming took off 3 bases at V and 4 bases at J, with 15 bases between the two ends. Germline CDR1 is SGHAT and CDR2 is FQNNGV. This CDR3 spans 16 amino acids. The CDR3 here is CASSFPSGGGNEKLFF. The CDR3 DNA follows: TGTGCCAGCAGCTTCCCCTCTGGGGGGGGTAATGAAAAACTGTTTTTT.

This clone was seen a single time. The chain combines TRBV18 with TRBJ1-2; D gene unclear. The germline V and J ends were trimmed by 1 base and 8 bases, with 14 bases remaining between them. CDR1 and CDR2 (germline): KGHSH, LQKENI. This CDR3 spans 14 amino acids. CDR3 region: CASSPLVTGEGYTF. The CDR3 DNA reads as TGTGCCAGCTCACCACTGGTTACGGGAGAAGGCTACACCTTC.

In its sample, this clone was seen once. The J gene is TRBJ1-3, the V gene TRBV9, with 7 bases aligning to TRBD1. CDR3 size: 14 residues. V lost 4 bases, J lost 1 base, and 2 bases stayed unmatched. Germline V CDR1 and CDR2: SGDLS, YYNGEE. CDR3 sequence (DNA): TGTGCCAGCAGCTCGACAGGGTCTGGAAACACCATATATTTT. It translates to CASSSTGSGNTIYF.

The chain recombines TRBV5-1 with TRBJ1-6; 7 bases are shared with TRBD1. Germline V CDR1 and CDR2: SGHRS, YFSETQ. There are 16 residues in the CDR3. With 3 bases clipped from V and 5 bases from J, the junction kept 8 bases outside the gene matches. The CDR3 region has the DNA TGCGCCAGCAGCTCGGCAACAGGGGCTGATAATTCACCCCTCCACTTT. Translating it yields CASSSATGADNSPLHF.

J is TRBJ1-6 and V is TRBV6-5; D might be TRBD1 (6 bases). The CDR3 is 16 residues long. Germline V gene lookup returns CDR1 MNHEY and CDR2 SVGAGI. The germline V and J ends were trimmed by 0 bases and 5 bases, with 11 bases remaining between them. CDR3 in DNA: TGTGCCAGCAGTTACTCGGGGGCAGGGAATAATTCACCCCTCCACTTT. Its translation is CASSYSGAGNNSPLHF.

The chain employs TRBV18 and TRBJ2-1, with TRBD2 matching over 8 bases. The CDR3 covers 17 residues. From germline, CDR1 is KGHSH and CDR2 LQKENI. V dropped 0 bases and J dropped 3; count of bases not matched to a gene: 7. The DNA for the CDR3 is TGTGCCAGCTCACCACCGCGTTCCCTAGCGGGCTACAATGAGCAGTTCTTC. Amino acid sequence: CASSPPRSLAGYNEQFF.

Points on this clone: An end of the junction does not agree with germline; a read error may underlie this. Other DNA sequences from this sample encode an identical CDR3 as well. The chain uses TRBV18 and TRBJ1-1; D is uncertain. There are 12 residues in the CDR3. The germline CDR1 and CDR2 sequences are KGHSH and LQKENI. CDR3: CASSPTREGAFF. CDR3 in DNA: TGCGCCAGCTCACCAACTCGCGAGGGAGCTTTCTTT.

The chain couples TRBV7-2 to TRBJ2-3, with 9 bases aligning to TRBD2. Per the germline V gene, CDR1 is SGHTA and CDR2 is FQGNSA. The CDR3 consists of 16 residues. V lost 5 bases to trimming and J lost 6 bases; unmatched junction nucleotides: 12. The CDR3 here is CASSPISGGPQDTQYF. The DNA for the CDR3 is TGTGCCAGCAGCCCCATAAGCGGGGGGCCTCAGGATACGCAGTATTTT.

This chain connects TRBV19 to TRBJ2-6; D is possibly TRBD1 (6 bases). Germline V gene data show CDR1 as LNHDA and CDR2 as SQIVND (reference sequence). Trimming left V 5 bases short and J 2 bases short, with 10 bases between. This CDR3 region has 15 residues. The CDR3 DNA sequence: TGTGCCAGTAGTCCAGGGGCAACTGGGGCCAACGTCCTGACTTTC. Translated: CASSPGATGANVLTF.

V usage is TRBV5-6 and J usage is TRBJ2-2; 9 positions match TRBD1. Germline CDR1 SGHDT, CDR2 YYEEEE. There are 16 residues in the CDR3. With 6 bases clipped from V and 1 base from J, the junction kept 7 bases outside the gene matches. CDR3 DNA sequence: TGTGCCAGCACCTCGGGACAGGGAAGGAACACCGGGGAGCTGTTTTTT. This gives the protein CASTSGQGRNTGELFF.

The V and J genes are TRBV6-1 and TRBJ2-7; a weak D match, TRBD1 (5 bases). Germline V gene data show CDR1 as MNHNS and CDR2 as SASEGT. The V and J ends lost 6 bases and 1 base respectively, with 10 bases between them. There are 13 residues in the CDR3. As DNA, the CDR3 is TGTGCCAGCAGCCTCTCAGGGTCCTACGAGCAGTACTTC. This gives the protein CASSLSGSYEQYF.

J is TRBJ2-3 and V is TRBV15; the match to TRBD2 covers 12 bases. This CDR3 has 16 amino acids. The germline V gene has CDR1 LNHNV and CDR2 YYDKDF (reference sequence). Trimming at V came to 0 bases and at J to 4 bases, leaving 2 bases not matched to a gene. In DNA form, the CDR3 reads TGTGCCACCAGCAGAGATCTAGCGGGGGGGCCAGATACGCAGTATTTT. Protein sequence: CATSRDLAGGPDTQYF.

The chain recombines TRBV28 with TRBJ2-5, with a tentative D call TRBD1 (6 bases). The end of the DNA is better explained by TRBJ2-7, so the J call may be wrong. CDR3 length: 15 residues. Germline V gene data show CDR1 as MDHEN and CDR2 as SYDVKM. The CDR3 is CASSWGTTGSYEQYF. CDR3 DNA sequence: TGTGCCAGCAGTTGGGGGACAACAGGGTCCTACGAGCAGTACTTC.

This rearrangement joins TRBV6-5 to TRBJ1-1; tentative D call: TRBD1 (5 bases). V was pared by 6 bases and J by 11 bases, with 16 bases between. CDR3 size: 12 residues. Germline values: CDR1 MNHEY, CDR2 SVGAGI. CDR3: CASSPGGMGAFF. The CDR3 coding sequence is TGTGCCAGCAGCCCCGGGGGGATGGGGGCTTTCTTT.

V and J are TRBV11-2 and TRBJ1-2; a weak D match, TRBD1 (5 bases). The CDR3 has 14 residues. Germline lookup yields CDR1 SGHAT and CDR2 FQNNGV. The V end lost 5 bases, the J end lost 7 bases, and 17 bases lay between the germline ends. The CDR3 here is CASSRWEGLGGYTF. CDR3 coding DNA: TGTGCCAGCAGCCGCTGGGAGGGGCTGGGTGGCTACACCTTC.

Points on this clone: Other DNA sequences in this specimen translate into the identical CDR3. The V and J genes are TRBV18 and TRBJ1-4; possible D gene TRBD1, 6 bases. This CDR3 has 15 amino acids. The ends were cut back, 2 bases at V and 7 bases at J, with 14 bases in the middle. Germline V gene data show CDR1 as KGHSH and CDR2 as LQKENI. The CDR3 reads CASSPGGAPGEKLFF. CDR3 in DNA: TGTGCCAGCTCACCAGGGGGCGCGCCTGGTGAAAAACTGTTTTTT.

The V and J genes are TRBV27 and TRBJ2-7; TRBD2 agrees at 12 bases. Trimming took 6 bases from V and 5 from J; bases not matched to a gene: 8. In germline, CDR1 is MNHEY, CDR2 SMNVEV (reference sequence). This CDR3 is 15 amino acids long. The CDR3 region has the DNA TGTGCCAGCAGCCCGCCGGGACTAGCGGGTGACGAGCAGTACTTC. Translating it yields CASSPPGLAGDEQYF.

The chain uses TRBV9 and TRBJ1-1; D is perhaps TRBD1 (5 bases). The CDR3 extends over 16 amino acids. Germline V gene lookup returns CDR1 SGDLS and CDR2 YYNGEE. The V gene lost 4 bases and the J gene lost 2 bases, with 18 bases spanning the gap. The CDR3 DNA is TGTGCCAGCAGCCCCCCGCTGGGGCGGAGCAACACTGAAGCTTTCTTT. This translates into CASSPPLGRSNTEAFF.

The V and J genes are TRBV7-2 and TRBJ2-5, with D possibly TRBD1 on 6 matching bases. The CDR3 length is 14 residues. V lost 4 bases and J lost 1, with 10 bases in between. Germline CDR1 is SGHTA and CDR2 is FQGNSA. CDR3 protein: CASSSRTVQETQYF. The CDR3 region has the DNA TGTGCCAGCAGCTCCCGGACAGTCCAAGAGACCCAGTACTTC.

The CDR3 sequence: CASSLSGGGGDTQYF. The CDR3 nucleotides read TGTGCCAGCAGTTTATCCGGGGGGGGCGGAGATACGCAGTATTTT. This rearrangement joins TRBV28 to TRBJ2-3, with TRBD2 matching over 8 bases. This CDR3 contains 15 residues. The V gene end was trimmed by 1 base and the J gene end by 5 bases; junction bases not matched to a gene: 5. Looked up from germline, CDR1 is MDHEN and CDR2 is SYDVKM.

The rearrangement links TRBV19 to TRBJ2-1, with D perhaps TRBD2 (6 bases). V lost 5 bases and J 0 bases, leaving 11 bases between the germline ends. CDR3 length: 15 amino acids. Germline V lookup: CDR1 LNHDA, CDR2 SQIVND (reference sequence). The CDR3 is CASSLLGGSYNEQFF. The CDR3 DNA reads TGTGCCAGTAGTTTATTGGGGGGCTCCTACAATGAGCAGTTCTTC.